This passage covers 5 T cell receptor beta chains from one sample sequenced in a study of blood T cell repertoires in COVID-19 (dated by TCRdb to about 2020). Libraries were constructed by the immunoSEQ multiplex PCR assay. The clones in this table, taken by TCRdb from immuneACCESS, are in-frame only. Not every clone is retained; where verified, under half of the shortfall comes from an unresolved V gene, and the cause of the rest is unknown. Present in this sample are some 300,000 clones, around 88% of which were seen just once. The ten biggest clones cover about 7% of the sample. The sequenced sample consisted of peripheral blood. The receptors shown here come from a woman in her 30s who had recovered from COVID-19.

The rearrangement uses TRBV19 and TRBJ1-3; D is ambiguous. Germline CDR1 reads LNHDA; CDR2 reads SQIVND (reference sequence). This CDR3 is built from 16 residues. The germline V and J ends were trimmed by 7 bases and 0 bases, with 16 bases remaining between them. CDR3 in amino acids: CASTYRLLSSGNTIYF. The CDR3, as DNA: TGTGCCAGTACCTATCGTCTCCTAAGCTCTGGAAACACCATATATTTT.

The genes are TRBV28 and TRBJ2-1, with D uncertain. The CDR3 sequence is 11 residues long. Germline lookup yields CDR1 MDHEN and CDR2 SYDVKM. The V and J ends lost 8 bases and 8 bases respectively, with 10 bases between them. The CDR3 is CASASRDEQFF. For the CDR3, the DNA is TGTGCCAGCGCTAGTCGCGATGAGCAGTTCTTC. Complete variable domain (other parts from reference TRBV28 and TRBJ2-1): DVKVTQSSRYLVKRTGEKVFLECVQDMDHENMFWYRQDPGLGLRLIYFSYDVKMKEKGDIPEGYSVSREKKERFSLILESASTNQTSMYLCASASRDEQFFGPGTRLTVL.

The V and J genes are TRBV11-3 and TRBJ2-7; the D gene is possibly TRBD2 (7 bases). This CDR3 has 13 amino acids. V was trimmed by 5 bases and J by 5 bases, leaving 13 bases between them. Germline CDR1 SGHNT, CDR2 YENEEA. DNA for the CDR3: TGTGCCAGCAGCCTGGGGGGGCAACACGAGCAGTACTTC. Translating it yields CASSLGGQHEQYF.

The chain uses TRBV9 and TRBJ1-4, with D unclear. CDR1 and CDR2 from the germline V gene are SGDLS and YYNGEE. The V gene lost 7 bases and the J gene lost 0 bases, with 10 bases spanning the gap. The CDR3 has 14 residues. For the CDR3, the DNA is TGTGCCAGCGGGGAGGCCTCAACTAATGAAAAACTGTTTTTT. As protein: CASGEASTNEKLFF.

V and J are TRBV5-6 and TRBJ2-7, with 10 bases lining up with TRBD1. Losses at the gene ends were 4 bases for V and 2 bases for J; bases not matched to a gene: 9. CDR1 SGHDT and CDR2 YYEEEE come from the germline V gene. This CDR3 is 16 amino acids long. CDR3 in DNA: TGTGCCAGCAGCCAGATCCCCGACAGGGGGCCCTACGAGCAGTACTTC. It translates to CASSQIPDRGPYEQYF.